This TCR beta chain was documented in a study of CD8+CD57+ T cells in acquired aplastic anemia. Across the whole study: Across the sorted CD4+ and CD8+ cells, DNA amounts averaged about 3.1 ug.

Genomic DNA templated the TCR beta VDJ and CDR3 profiling. TCRdb recomputed calls from the reads with MiXCR, one row per CDR3 protein. The sample carries 170,000 or so distinct CDR3 sequences, 45% to 55% recorded once. An expansion of CD8+CD57+ cells by flow cytometry had been shown in patients chosen for sequencing. This clonotype appeared a few times. Input material: sorted CD4+, CD8+, or CD8+CD57+ T cells (not recorded which) from PBMCs. This TCR was recovered from a human donor with aplastic anemia.

In nucleotides, the CDR3 is TGTGCCAGCGCCTCGACAGGGGGGGGCGAGCAGTACTTC. Translating it yields CASASTGGGEQYF. The rearrangement links TRBV9 to TRBJ2-7, with 9 nucleotides matching TRBD1. V was pared by 7 bases and J by 6 bases, with 8 bases of the junction left unmatched. This CDR3 is 13 amino acids long. The germline V gene has CDR1 SGDLS and CDR2 YYNGEE.